What follows is one T cell receptor beta chain and its context. One end of the junction fails to match germline, which may point to a read error. Per the authors' pipeline: Amplified reference gene primers provided the basis for estimating nucleated cell counts. The repertoire was sequenced with immunoSEQ multiplex PCR; TCRdb's copy has only in-frame clones and lacks some. For V, J and clone size, that table is used; D and trimming come from the DNA. The data hold just over 250,000 clones, with approximately 88% observed a single time. The data are from a study of blood T cell repertoires in COVID-19. As for the study in general: COVID-19 samples collected from the United States, Italy and Spain covered acute and convalescent phases. Nucleic acid was either cDNA or gDNA, and it came from T cells, B-cell-depleted T cells, or PBMCs.

The CDR3 is 15 amino acids. Germline CDR1 is SSHAT and CDR2 is FNYEAQ (reference sequence). In Seattle, patients joined the study during active infection and were tracked longitudinally. Sequencing used peripheral blood. The chain employs TRBV7-7 and TRBJ2-1; D is uncertain. The receptor's source is a woman between 65 and 79 years old with COVID-19, enrolled during active disease. The CDR3 DNA reads TGTGCTAGCAGCTTAGAGGTCGGTAGCTTCAATGAGCAGTTCTTC. Its protein is CASSLEVGSFNEQFF.